This T cell receptor beta chain was found in a study of CD8 T cells in ankylosing spondylitis. Study observations and caveats: Disease-linked clones reportedly concentrated significantly in matched ankylosing spondylitis synovial fluid. Blood from ankylosing spondylitis patients appeared to carry a characteristic roughly eight-variant TCR beta motif.

MiXCR was run by TCRdb on the 5' RACE reads, yielding one entry per CDR3 protein. The table shows about 240,000 distinct CDR3 sequences, with about 11% occurring only once. Per the germline V gene, CDR1 is SQVTM and CDR2 is ANQGSEA. CDR3 length: 13 amino acids. V was shortened by 4 bases and J by 6 bases, with 15 bases between the two germline ends. Many counts were recorded for this clonotype. Its antigen is unidentified. This clonotype was sampled from a male donor with ankylosing spondylitis or in good health (not recorded which). Specimen: blood, either unsorted or a sorted T cell fraction (not recorded which). The J gene is TRBJ1-2, the V gene TRBV29-1; tentatively, D is TRBD1 (5 bases). CDR3 sequence reads: CSVASGAIDGYTF. DNA for the CDR3: TGCAGCGTTGCTTCTGGGGCGATCGATGGCTACACCTTC.